Presented here are 14 T cell receptor beta chains from one specimen sequenced in a study of T cell responses to AZD1222 COVID-19 vaccine. Method: immunoSEQ multiplex PCR; TCRdb's copy keeps in-frame clones and lacks some. The sample lists 54,000 or so clones, 89% occurring once. This material consisted of peripheral blood, taken on day 0 of AZD1222 vaccination. These receptors came from an adult in good health.

The chain couples TRBV21-1 to TRBJ1-6. TRBV21-1 is a pseudogene. There are 17 residues in the CDR3. CDR3 coding DNA: TGTGCCAGCAGCCCGACTCGGGGGGCTACCTATAATTCACCCCTCCACTTT. Protein product: CASSPTRGATYNSPLHF.

The chain combines TRBV7-9 with TRBJ2-1, with TRBD2 identical over 8 bases. V lost 1 base and J lost 4; bases outside the gene matches: 3. Germline loops: CDR1 SEHNR, CDR2 FQNEAQ (reference sequence). CDR3 length: 15 residues. The CDR3 is CASSLEREGYNEQFF. The CDR3 DNA follows: TGTGCCAGCAGCTTAGAACGGGAGGGATACAATGAGCAGTTCTTC.

This rearrangement joins TRBV5-8 to TRBJ1-1; maybe TRBD1 (5 bases). The CDR3 consists of 12 residues. V was shortened by 6 bases and J by 8 bases, with 14 bases between the two germline ends. The germline CDR1 and CDR2 sequences are SGHTS and YDEGEE. CDR3 DNA: TGTGCCAGCACCCCGGGTGGGGGAGAAGCTTTCTTT. Encoded protein: CASTPGGGEAFF.

The chain's CDR3 is CASIGNEQFF. The CDR3 nucleotides are TGTGCCAGCATAGGTAATGAGCAGTTCTTC. This chain links TRBV25-1 with TRBJ2-1; D not certain. Trimming left V 7 bases short and J 7 bases short, with 5 bases between. Germline V gene data show CDR1 as MGHDK and CDR2 as SYGVNS. This CDR3 spans 10 amino acids.

Comments on this clone: Other DNA sequences in this sample translate to the same CDR3. In DNA, the CDR3 is TGTGCCAGCAGTTACTCGGGGGAACAGTACTTC. Translating gives CASSYSGEQYF. This chain uses TRBV6-2 or TRBV6-3 with TRBJ2-7; D tentatively reads TRBD1 or TRBD2 (5 bases each). The germline CDR1 and CDR2 sequences are MNHEY and SVGEGT. The length of the CDR3 is 11 residues. The V gene lost 0 bases and the J gene lost 10 bases, with 7 bases spanning the gap.

The chain carries TRBV19 and TRBJ2-1; TRBD2 is a possible D gene (5 bases). Germline loops: CDR1 LNHDA, CDR2 SQIVND (reference sequence). The CDR3 runs 14 residues. Deletions cut 3 bases from V and 0 bases from J, with 6 bases between. CDR3 amino acids: CASSMRVSYNEQFF. DNA of the CDR3: TGTGCCAGTAGTATGAGGGTCTCCTACAATGAGCAGTTCTTC.

The V gene is TRBV28, the J gene TRBJ1-3; D is ambiguous. V lost 6 bases and J lost 2, with 5 bases in between. The CDR3 extends over 12 amino acids. Germline CDR1 is MDHEN and CDR2 is SYDVKM. The CDR3 nucleotides are TGTGCCAGCAGAACAGCTGGAAACACCATATATTTT. Amino acids: CASRTAGNTIYF.

The chain has TRBV6-5 and TRBJ1-2; D remains unclear. CDR3 length equals 16 residues. Germline V gene data show CDR1 as MNHEY and CDR2 as SVGAGI. Trimming stripped 0 bases from V and 4 bases from J, with 15 bases between. The CDR3 sequence is CASSYSVVAPSYGYTF. CDR3 in DNA: TGTGCCAGCAGTTACTCGGTTGTGGCGCCTAGCTATGGCTACACCTTC.

The rearrangement uses TRBV7-9 and TRBJ1-3; no definite D call. Between the trimmed V and J ends, which lost 5 bases and 0 bases, there was a span of 5 bases. The CDR3 consists of 13 residues. The germline CDR1 and CDR2 sequences are SEHNR and FQNEAQ (reference sequence). CDR3: CASSPSSGNTIYF. DNA for the CDR3: TGTGCCAGCAGCCCCAGCTCTGGAAACACCATATATTTT.

V is TRBV3-1 (or the pseudogene TRBV3-2) and J is TRBJ1-2, with D perhaps TRBD1 (6 bases). CDR1 LGHDT and CDR2 YNNKEL come from the germline V gene (reference sequence). Trimming pared 0 bases from V and 4 bases from J, leaving 12 bases between. CDR3 size: 15 residues. CDR3 nucleotide sequence: TGTGCCAGCAGCCAAGAACAGGGATCTATCTATGGCTACACCTTC. It specifies CASSQEQGSIYGYTF.

The chain links TRBV11-2 to TRBJ1-1, with D possibly matching TRBD1 (5 bases). The germline V and J ends were trimmed by 4 bases and 3 bases, with 12 bases remaining between them. CDR3 length: 14 residues. The germline V gene encodes CDR1 SGHAT and CDR2 FQNNGV. CDR3 DNA: TGTGCCAGCAGCTCGCGGGGACGCCACACTGAAGCTTTCTTT. The encoded protein is CASSSRGRHTEAFF. Full variable domain (remainder filled in from reference TRBV11-2 and TRBJ1-1): EAGVAQSPRYKIIEKRQSVAFWCNPISGHATLYWYQQILGQGPKLLIQFQNNGVVDDSQLPKDRFSAERLKGVDSTLKIQPAKLEDSAVYLCASSSRGRHTEAFFGQGTRLTVV.

The chain joins TRBV28 to TRBJ1-1; D perhaps matches TRBD1 (6 bases). Trimming left V 6 bases short and J 1 base short, with 15 bases between. Germline V gene lookup returns CDR1 MDHEN and CDR2 SYDVKM. The CDR3 is 15 amino acids. For the CDR3, the DNA is TGTGCCAGCAGGGTAGGTCCGGGACAGAACACTGAAGCTTTCTTT. This gives the protein CASRVGPGQNTEAFF.

This clone was detected once. One end of the junction varies from germline; a read error may be responsible. The rearrangement joins TRBV11-1 to TRBJ2-2; D is unresolved. Germline CDR1 reads SGHAT; CDR2 reads FQDESV (reference sequence). This CDR3 contains 14 residues. Written as DNA, the CDR3 is TGTGCCAGCACCTTAAACGTTGGCGCCGGGGAGCTGTTTTTT. It yields the protein CASTLNVGAGELFF.

V and J are TRBV5-1 and TRBJ2-3, with 7 positions matching TRBD2. The CDR3 is 16 residues long. Per the germline V gene, CDR1 is SGHRS and CDR2 is YFSETQ. V shed 0 bases, J shed 3 bases, and the junction held 7 bases outside the gene matches. Here the CDR3 DNA reads TGCGCCAGCAGCTTGGGAGGGAGGGAGAGGACAGATACGCAGTATTTT. Translation gives CASSLGGRERTDTQYF.